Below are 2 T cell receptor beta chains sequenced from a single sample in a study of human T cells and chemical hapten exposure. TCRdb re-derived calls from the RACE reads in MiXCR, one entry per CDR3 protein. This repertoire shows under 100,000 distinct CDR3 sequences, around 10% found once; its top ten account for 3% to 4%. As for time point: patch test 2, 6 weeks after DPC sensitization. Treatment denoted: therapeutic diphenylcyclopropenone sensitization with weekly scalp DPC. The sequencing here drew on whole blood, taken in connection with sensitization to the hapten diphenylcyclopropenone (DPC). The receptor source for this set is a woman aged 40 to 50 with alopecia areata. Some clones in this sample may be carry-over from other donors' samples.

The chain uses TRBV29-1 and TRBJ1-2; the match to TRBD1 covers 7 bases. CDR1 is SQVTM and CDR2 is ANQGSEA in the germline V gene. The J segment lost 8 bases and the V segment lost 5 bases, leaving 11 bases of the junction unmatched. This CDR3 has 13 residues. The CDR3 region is CSVLPWTGRGYTF. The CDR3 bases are TGCAGCGTTTTACCTTGGACAGGACGAGGCTACACCTTC. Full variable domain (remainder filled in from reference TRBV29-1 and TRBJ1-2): SAVISQKPSRDICQRGTSLTIQCQVDSQVTMMFWYRQQPGQSLTLIATANQGSEATYESGFVIDKFPISRPNLTFSTLTVSNMSPEDSSIYLCSVLPWTGRGYTFGSGTRLTVV.

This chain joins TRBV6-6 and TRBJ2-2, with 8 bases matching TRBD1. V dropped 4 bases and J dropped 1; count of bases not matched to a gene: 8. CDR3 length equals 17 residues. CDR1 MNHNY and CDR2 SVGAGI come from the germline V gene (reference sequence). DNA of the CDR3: TGTGCCAGCAGTTCCCCGCCCGACAGGGGGAACACCGGGGAGCTGTTTTTT. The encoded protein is CASSSPPDRGNTGELFF.